Sequencing of this T cell receptor beta chain was carried out in a study of blood T cell repertoires in COVID-19. On the study more broadly: Researchers got acute and convalescent COVID-19 samples from the United States, Italy and Spain. Sources were T cells, B-cell-depleted T cells, or PBMCs; the material itself was cDNA or gDNA.

The length of the CDR3 is 14 residues. Trimming left V 7 bases short and J 7 bases short, with 19 bases between. In germline, CDR1 is MNHEY, CDR2 SVGAGI. Authors' processing steps: For nucleated cells, counts were estimated from reference gene primer amplification. Clones were read by immunoSEQ multiplex PCR, and TCRdb kept only the in-frame ones, dropping some. The V and J calls and clone size were taken over from that table, and D and trimming were inferred from the DNA. Here the sample spans some 130,000 clones, roughly nine tenths being singletons. While infection was still active, Seattle patients were enrolled and then followed longitudinally.

This TCR came from a woman in her seventies with COVID-19, enrolled during active disease. V usage is TRBV6-5 and J usage is TRBJ1-2, with unresolved D. Sequenced sample: peripheral blood. The CDR3: CASNARSGAGGYTF. The CDR3 nucleotides are TGTGCCAGCAATGCTCGTTCGGGCGCGGGTGGCTACACCTTC.